The source of this T cell receptor (beta chain) is a study of blood T cells in healthy people across ages. Study results and caveats: Getting older went along with TCR beta diversity per million T cells dropping roughly linearly.

Primers used in a second PCR of about 7 to 12 cycles were a sample-barcoded 5' primer and a J-beta primer mix. Tags on each cDNA molecule came from a template-switch adaptor with 12 random nucleotides. From the 5' RACE reads, TCRdb called clonotypes with MiXCR, one entry per CDR3 protein. The table shows 850,000 to 950,000 distinct CDR3 sequences, with about 30% occurring only once. In regard to this clonotype: Its antigen is unknown.

Germline CDR1 LGHDT, CDR2 YNNKEL (reference sequence). This CDR3 is built from 13 residues. After removal of 0 bases from V and 14 bases from J, the junction contained 7 bases not matched to a gene. Each donor's blood draw was approximately 10 milliliters of peripheral blood. The sequencing sample was made of blood. The chain links TRBV3-1 to TRBJ2-1, with 7 bases matching TRBD1. The sequence was collected from a woman at least 80 years old in good health. CDR3 nucleotides: TGTGCCAGCAGCCAAGACCAGGGGGTCGGTAAGTTCTTC. This gives the protein CASSQDQGVGKFF.